A single sample is the source of the 25 T cell receptor beta chains below, sequenced in a study of cytomegalovirus exposure and HLA in healthy donors. The study ran its PCR with 60 Vbeta and 13 Jbeta primers. Generated by immunoSEQ multiplex PCR, the TCRdb table keeps only in-frame clones and is missing some. The repertoire includes tens of thousands of clones, roughly 80% of them detected once, and roughly 2% sits in the top ten. Sequencing was done on a sample of PBMCs. The receptor set was obtained from a man aged 40-49 years in good health and CMV-seronegative.

The gene calls are TRBV7-8 and TRBJ1-5; TRBD1 aligns across 7 bases. This CDR3 is 14 amino acids long. Germline V gene data show CDR1 as SGHVS and CDR2 as FQNEAQ. After removal of 1 base from V and 4 bases from J, the junction contained 1 base not matched to a gene. This CDR3 reads CASSLGDRNQPQHF. For the CDR3, the DNA is TGTGCCAGCAGCTTAGGGGACAGAAATCAGCCCCAGCATTTT.

This rearrangement joins TRBV28 to TRBJ1-5; D remains ambiguous. Germline values: CDR1 MDHEN, CDR2 SYDVKM. V shed 1 base and J shed 0 bases, with 28 bases lying between them. The length of the CDR3 is 22 residues. CDR3 protein: CASSLFAGGRYDQKNSNQPQHF. In DNA form, the CDR3 reads TGTGCCAGCAGTTTATTCGCAGGAGGGAGGTATGATCAAAAAAATAGCAATCAGCCCCAGCATTTT.

The DNA for the CDR3 is TGTGCCAGCAGTCTTTATCTAAACCTGGCCGGGACAGGGATTAACACTGAAGCTTTCTTT. Protein product: CASSLYLNLAGTGINTEAFF. The J gene is TRBJ1-1, the V gene TRBV28, with 9 bases fitting TRBD1. Germline CDR1 MDHEN, CDR2 SYDVKM. This CDR3 is built from 20 residues. The trim removed 5 bases at V and 2 bases at J, leaving 21 bases unmatched. Looking up the rest from reference TRBV28 and TRBJ1-1 gives the full variable domain: DVKVTQSSRYLVKRTGEKVFLECVQDMDHENMFWYRQDPGLGLRLIYFSYDVKMKEKGDIPEGYSVSREKKERFSLILESASTNQTSMYLCASSLYLNLAGTGINTEAFFGQGTRLTVV.

This rearrangement joins TRBV5-6 to TRBJ1-2; TRBD1 agrees at 8 bases. After removal of 1 base from V and 0 bases from J, the junction contained 8 bases not matched to a gene. This CDR3 is 17 amino acids long. Germline V gene lookup returns CDR1 SGHDT and CDR2 YYEEEE. The CDR3 reads CASSLYGQGWANYGYTF. The DNA of the CDR3 is TGTGCCAGCAGCTTGTATGGACAGGGATGGGCTAACTATGGCTACACCTTC. The complete variable domain, with remaining parts taken from reference TRBV5-6 and TRBJ1-2, reads DAGVTQSPTHLIKTRGQQVTLRCSPKSGHDTVSWYQQALGQGPQFIFQYYEEEERQRGNFPDRFSGHQFPNYSSELNVNALLLGDSALYLCASSLYGQGWANYGYTFGSGTRLTVV.

The J gene is TRBJ2-7, the V gene TRBV7-9; 10 bases are a match to TRBD1. This CDR3 region has 15 residues. Trimming at V came to 1 base and at J to 2 bases, leaving 2 bases not matched to a gene. The germline V gene has CDR1 SEHNR and CDR2 FQNEAQ (reference sequence). The CDR3, as DNA: TGTGCCAGCAGCTTAGTAGGGACAGGGGCCTACGAGCAGTACTTC. Translation gives CASSLVGTGAYEQYF. The variable domain in full, with the rest retrieved from reference TRBV7-9 and TRBJ2-7, is DTGVSQNPRHKITKRGQNVTFRCDPISEHNRLYWYRQTLGQGPEFLTYFQNEAQLEKSRLLSDRFSAERPKGSFSTLEIQRTEQGDSAMYLCASSLVGTGAYEQYFGPGTRLTVT.

The V gene is TRBV28, the J gene TRBJ1-2, with D possibly TRBD1 on 5 matching bases. V lost 2 bases, J lost 3 bases, and 10 bases lay in between. The CDR3 runs 14 residues. Germline V gene sequence: CDR1 MDHEN, CDR2 SYDVKM. The CDR3 loop is CASSLGAGYYGYTF. Here the CDR3 DNA reads TGTGCCAGCAGTTTAGGGGCAGGCTACTATGGCTACACCTTC.

This clone occurred once. The chain recombines TRBV11-1 with TRBJ2-3, with TRBD1 identical over 7 bases. The CDR3 covers 16 residues. Trimming cost V 6 bases and J 2 bases; bases outside gene matches: 11. From germline, CDR1 is SGHAT and CDR2 FQDESV (reference sequence). As DNA, the CDR3 is TGTGCCAGCAGGGGACAGTGGACTGGGTCCACAGATACGCAGTATTTT. Residues: CASRGQWTGSTDTQYF.

The chain links TRBV28 to TRBJ2-7; 8 bases fit TRBD1. After removal of 3 bases from V and 1 base from J, the junction contained 8 bases not matched to a gene. This CDR3 has 16 residues. Germline assignment: CDR1 MDHEN and CDR2 SYDVKM. This CDR3 reads CASSFLLDRESYEQYF. The DNA for the CDR3 is TGTGCCAGCAGTTTTCTGTTGGACAGGGAATCCTACGAGCAGTACTTC.

The V gene is TRBV7-3, the J gene TRBJ1-5, with 7 bases that match TRBD1. From germline, CDR1 is SGHTA and CDR2 FQGTGA. The CDR3 runs to 15 residues. V shed 5 bases, J shed 3 bases, and the junction held 7 bases outside the gene matches. The CDR3, as DNA: TGTGCCAGCAGCACCCGGGACAGACACAATCAGCCCCAGCATTTT. Protein product: CASSTRDRHNQPQHF.

The genes are TRBV6-5 and TRBJ2-1; possibly TRBD2 for D (6 bases). V was clipped by 2 bases and J by 8 bases, with 10 bases between them. CDR1 is MNHEY, CDR2 SVGAGI, per germline. This CDR3 is built from 13 residues. The DNA for the CDR3 is TGTGCCAGCAGTTACCCGGGAGTTCATGAGCAGTTCTTC. This translates into CASSYPGVHEQFF.

A single count supports this clone. This sequence joins TRBV5-1 and TRBJ2-7, with 12 positions matching TRBD1. This CDR3 spans 15 amino acids. J gave up 5 bases and V 4 bases, and 7 bases lay outside the gene matches. CDR1 is SGHRS and CDR2 is YFSETQ in the germline V gene. CDR3 nucleotides: TGCGCCAGCAGCACGGGACAGGGGGCGCTTCACGAGCAGTACTTC. Its translation is CASSTGQGALHEQYF. Complete variable domain (other parts from reference TRBV5-1 and TRBJ2-7): KAGVTQTPRYLIKTRGQQVTLSCSPISGHRSVSWYQQTPGQGLQFLFEYFSETQRNKGNFPGRFSGRQFSNSRSEMNVSTLELGDSALYLCASSTGQGALHEQYFGPGTRLTVT.

The J gene is TRBJ2-3, the V gene TRBV5-1; D possibly corresponds to TRBD1 (5 bases). CDR3 length: 13 residues. V lost 4 bases and J lost 6, with 12 bases in between. Per germline, CDR1 SGHRS and CDR2 YFSETQ. The chain's CDR3 is CASSPQGMDTQYF. The CDR3 DNA is TGCGCCAGCAGCCCTCAGGGTATGGATACGCAGTATTTT.

The count of this clone is one. The chain has TRBV7-9 and TRBJ2-7; weak D call: TRBD2 (6 bases). The CDR3 is made up of 12 amino acids. Germline CDR1 SEHNR, CDR2 FQNEAQ (reference sequence). The ends were cut back, 4 bases at V and 11 bases at J, with 15 bases in the middle. The DNA of the CDR3 is TGTGCCAGCAGCTACGGGACCGGAGGGAAGTACTTC. Its translation is CASSYGTGGKYF.

The chain has TRBV5-1 and TRBJ2-5; 8 bases align to TRBD1. CDR3 size: 15 residues. Germline CDR1 is SGHRS and CDR2 is YFSETQ. Trimming at V came to 0 bases and at J to 5 bases, leaving 6 bases not matched to a gene. For the CDR3, the DNA is TGCGCCAGCAGCTTGGGGACAGGGCGAGGGGAGACCCAGTACTTC. This gives the protein CASSLGTGRGETQYF.

As DNA, the CDR3 is TGTGCCAGCAGTGACCGGACAGGGCGCACCGGGGAGCTGTTTTTT. Residues: CASSDRTGRTGELFF. V and J are TRBV25-1 and TRBJ2-2; TRBD1 aligns across 8 bases. The junction had 4 bases not matched to a gene; V was cut back by 3 bases and J by 4 bases. This CDR3 is built from 15 residues. Germline-derived CDR1 and CDR2 are MGHDK and SYGVNS.

The CDR3 DNA is TGTGCCAGCAGCTTAGAGGGTAGCGGGAGTAAGGATGAGCAGTTCTTC. Residues: CASSLEGSGSKDEQFF. The gene calls are TRBV11-3 and TRBJ2-1; TRBD2 matches at 9 bases. Per germline, CDR1 SGHNT and CDR2 YENEEA. Germline trimming cut 0 bases from V and 8 bases from J; bases unmatched to any gene: 8. The CDR3 consists of 16 residues.

This clone was seen only a few times. The gene calls are TRBV19 and TRBJ1-3, with 8 bases fitting TRBD1. Germline CDR1 and CDR2: LNHDA and SQIVND (reference sequence). The CDR3 totals 16 residues. V was clipped by 5 bases and J by 3 bases; unmatched bases: 9. CDR3: CASSPRADRGGNTIYF. The CDR3, as DNA: TGTGCCAGTAGTCCGCGGGCCGACAGGGGTGGAAACACCATATATTTT.

This clone was picked up a small number of times. This rearrangement joins TRBV6-1 to TRBJ2-3, with a possible D match to TRBD1 (6 bases). Germline V gene sequence: CDR1 MNHNS, CDR2 SASEGT. The CDR3 contains 14 residues. V gave up 8 bases and J gave up 2 bases, with 14 bases separating them. This CDR3 reads CASRRQDLTDTQYF. In DNA, the CDR3 is TGTGCCAGCCGGAGACAGGACCTCACAGATACGCAGTATTTT.

The chain joins TRBV5-1 to TRBJ1-5; D is undetermined. The CDR3 sequence is 14 residues long. The V gene lost 0 bases and the J gene lost 0 bases, with 4 bases spanning the gap. Germline CDR1 SGHRS, CDR2 YFSETQ. The CDR3 reads CASSLAGSNQPQHF. The CDR3 nucleotides read TGCGCCAGCAGCTTGGCCGGTAGCAATCAGCCCCAGCATTTT.

This clone came up a few times. The chain couples TRBV28 to TRBJ2-1; a weak D match, TRBD2 (5 bases). The germline gives CDR1 MDHEN, CDR2 SYDVKM. V was trimmed by 5 bases and J by 8 bases, leaving 10 bases between them. The CDR3 loop spans 12 amino acids. CDR3 DNA sequence: TGTGCCAGCAGTCCCGGAGGCCATGAGCAGTTCTTC. Its translation is CASSPGGHEQFF.

The rearrangement joins TRBV18 to TRBJ1-5; 7 bases are shared with TRBD1. CDR3 length equals 16 residues. The V gene's germline CDR1 is KGHSH and CDR2 LQKENI. J lost 6 bases, V lost 4 bases, and 12 bases had no gene match. The CDR3, as DNA: TGTGCCAGCTCACGAGGAGACAGGGAGTACCCTCAGCCCCAGCATTTT. This sequence encodes CASSRGDREYPQPQHF. The whole variable domain, remainder taken from reference TRBV18 and TRBJ1-5, is NAGVMQNPRHLVRRRGQEARLRCSPMKGHSHVYWYRQLPEEGLKFMVYLQKENIIDESGMPKERFSAEFPKEGPSILRIQQVVRGDSAAYFCASSRGDREYPQPQHFGDGTRLSIL.

The chain combines TRBV5-8 with TRBJ1-5; D not resolved. CDR3 size: 14 residues. Germline CDR1 is SGHTS and CDR2 is YDEGEE. The V and J ends lost 4 bases and 0 bases respectively, with 8 bases between them. CDR3 sequence (DNA): TGTGCCAGCAGCCCGGACTTTAGCAATCAGCCCCAGCATTTT. This sequence encodes CASSPDFSNQPQHF.

The V gene is TRBV5-6, the J gene TRBJ1-2; D unresolved. From germline, CDR1 is SGHDT and CDR2 YYEEEE. Trimming stripped 4 bases from V and 6 bases from J, with 16 bases between. This CDR3 has 14 residues. As DNA, the CDR3 is TGTGCCAGCAGCCTCGCGGGCCAAGCACATGGCTACACCTTC. As protein: CASSLAGQAHGYTF.

This chain uses TRBV11-2 with TRBJ1-1; the D gene is possibly TRBD1 (6 bases). Germline CDR1 SGHAT, CDR2 FQNNGV. V shed 5 bases and J shed 4 bases, with 14 bases lying between them. The CDR3 extends over 14 amino acids. The DNA of the CDR3 is TGTGCCAGCAGCCTACCCCAGGGGAGCACTGAAGCTTTCTTT. This sequence encodes CASSLPQGSTEAFF.

The gene calls are TRBV27 and TRBJ2-5, with TRBD2 matching over 13 bases. V was clipped by 5 bases and J by 5 bases; unmatched bases: 11. The CDR3 sequence is 17 residues long. The germline V gene encodes CDR1 MNHEY and CDR2 SMNVEV (reference sequence). Written as DNA, the CDR3 is TGTGCCAGCAGTCCAAGACTAGCGGGGGGTTTGACCGAGACCCAGTACTTC. Protein: CASSPRLAGGLTETQYF.